A selection of T cell receptor beta chains follows, all from one sample in a study of blood T cell repertoires in COVID-19. Clones were read by immunoSEQ multiplex PCR, and TCRdb kept only the in-frame ones, dropping some. The data contain 120,000 to 150,000 clones, more than 65% of them singletons. The sample consisted of peripheral blood. These receptors originate from a woman between 45 and 65 years old in a cohort sampled during active or convalescent COVID-19. The CDR3 runs from the conserved cysteine through the conserved F or W. Only part of the rows carry a size: once, few, many, or a class if the clone is expanded.

.,TRBV6-1,TRBJ2-7,CASLDRVYEQYF
.,TRBV19,TRBJ2-2,CASSANSRTGELFF
.,TRBV2,TRBJ1-6,CATQGASSYNSPLHF
.,TRBV3-1/TRBV3-2,TRBJ2-1,CASSLWGHEQFF
.,TRBV5-4,TRBJ2-6,CASSIGGSGANVLTF
.,TRBV18,TRBJ1-2,CASSPDRTGDGYTF
.,TRBV9,TRBJ2-7,CASSVGPLYEQYF
.,TRBV18,TRBJ2-5,CASSPVSFERGKTQYF
.,TRBV7-2,TRBJ2-5,CASSLVWRGGKKETQYF
.,TRBV6-5,TRBJ1-5,CASSSAGYEPQHF
.,TRBV2,TRBJ1-3,CASSRQPHSGNTIYF
.,TRBV5-1,TRBJ2-3,CASSLLAGAISTDTQYF
.,TRBV4-1,TRBJ2-6,CASSQDRTGRSGANVLTF
few,TRBV6-6,TRBJ2-1,CASRARTGGLNEQFF
.,TRBV7-2,TRBJ1-2,CASSLGQFSFGYTF
.,TRBV3-1/TRBV3-2,TRBJ1-4,CASSQGSRGAPSNEKLFF
.,TRBV4-3,TRBJ2-7,CASSPGQGSYEQYF
few,TRBV14,TRBJ1-1,CASSQGTGGYREAFF
.,TRBV9,TRBJ2-7,CASSVEGVPREQYF
.,TRBV3-1/TRBV3-2,TRBJ1-1,CASSPGTGRNTEAFF
.,TRBV7-4,TRBJ1-6,CASSFTDSDITSNSPLHF
.,TRBV7-2,TRBJ2-3,CASKVAAVTDTQYF
.,TRBV19,TRBJ2-1,CASSRRGQNLDEQFF
.,TRBV7-9,TRBJ1-5,CASSSGLINQPQHF
once,TRBV25-1,TRBJ2-3,CASSDSGADTQYF
.,TRBV27,TRBJ1-2,CASSPSRQTNYGYTF
.,TRBV30,TRBJ2-1,CAWGTGNGYNEQFF
once,TRBV2,TRBJ2-5,CASSELGTGPETQYF
.,TRBV6-5,TRBJ2-7,CASSYRGTSSYEQYF
.,TRBV5-1,TRBJ2-1,CASSLGGLAGNEQFF
.,TRBV7-9,TRBJ2-3,CASSTELTTGRPPDTQYF
.,TRBV12-3/TRBV12-4,TRBJ1-1,CASSLRQPIEAFF
.,TRBV3-1/TRBV3-2,TRBJ2-3,CASSQERATGRTDTQYF
.,TRBV18,TRBJ1-4,CASSQGTVGEKLFF
.,TRBV27,TRBJ2-5,CASAGHGQETQYF
.,TRBV5-1,TRBJ2-1,CASSSGQGGNEQFF
.,TRBV12-1,TRBJ1-2,CASSFTGRNYGYTF
.,TRBV7-9,TRBJ2-1,CASSLARLAGAYNEQFF
.,TRBV7-2,TRBJ2-3,CASSLSGLAGTDTQYF
.,TRBV18,TRBJ1-1,CASSPPNTGGWTEAFF
.,TRBV9,TRBJ2-3,CASSPRGGDRTDTQYF
.,TRBV7-6,TRBJ2-1,CASSTRQGTYNEQFF
.,TRBV7-8,TRBJ2-7,CASSSRTGGIYEQYF
.,TRBV5-5,TRBJ1-1,CASSEEIAEAFF
.,TRBV18,TRBJ1-6,CASSPDSYNSPLHF
.,TRBV16,TRBJ1-1,CADSLLNTEAFF
few,TRBV4-3,TRBJ1-2,CASSQDRQGTYGYTF
.,TRBV2,TRBJ1-6,CASTLSSYNSPLHF
.,TRBV11-3,TRBJ1-3,CASSLGGDGNTIYF